This T cell receptor beta chain was observed in a study of blood T cell repertoires in COVID-19. The overall study: The United States, Italy and Spain provided the acute and convalescent COVID-19 samples. Nucleic acid was either cDNA or gDNA, and it came from T cells, B-cell-depleted T cells, or PBMCs.

Germline CDR1 reads KGHSY; CDR2 reads FQNENV. There are 16 residues in the CDR3. Deletions cut 0 bases from V and 0 bases from J, with 10 bases between. Seattle participants joined during active infection and were tracked over time. Assay used: immunoSEQ multiplex PCR; TCRdb lists only in-frame clones, some missing. The top ten clones hold roughly 12% of a sample with approximately 150,000 clones, 85% to 90% of them seen once. The gene calls are TRBV16 and TRBJ2-3; D possibly corresponds to TRBD1 (6 bases). The receptor was isolated from a man younger than 35 with COVID-19, enrolled during active disease. The sequenced material came from peripheral blood. The DNA of the CDR3 is TGTGCCAGCAGCCAATCACCAGGGGTTAGCACAGATACGCAGTATTTT. Residues: CASSQSPGVSTDTQYF. The full variable domain, with the rest looked up from reference TRBV16 and TRBJ2-3, is GEEVAQTPKHLVRGEGQKAKLYCAPIKGHSYVFWYQQVLKNEFKFLISFQNENVFDETGMPKERFSAKCLPNSPCSLEIQATKLEDSAVYFCASSQSPGVSTDTQYFGPGTRLTVL.